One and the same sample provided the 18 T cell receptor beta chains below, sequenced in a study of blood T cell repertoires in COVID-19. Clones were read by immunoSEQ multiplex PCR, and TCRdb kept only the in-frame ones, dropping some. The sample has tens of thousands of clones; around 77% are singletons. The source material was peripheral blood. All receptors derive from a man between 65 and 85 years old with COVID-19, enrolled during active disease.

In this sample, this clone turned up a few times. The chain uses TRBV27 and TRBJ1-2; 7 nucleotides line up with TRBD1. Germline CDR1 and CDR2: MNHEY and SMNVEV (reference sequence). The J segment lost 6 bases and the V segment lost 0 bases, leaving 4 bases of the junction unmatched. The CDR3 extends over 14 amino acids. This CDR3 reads CASSLSSGQNGYTF. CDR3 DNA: TGTGCCAGCAGTTTATCGTCGGGACAGAATGGCTACACCTTC.

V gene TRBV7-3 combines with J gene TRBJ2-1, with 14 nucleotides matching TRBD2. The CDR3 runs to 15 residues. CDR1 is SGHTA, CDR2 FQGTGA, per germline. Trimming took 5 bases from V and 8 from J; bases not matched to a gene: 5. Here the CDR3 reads CASSPGTSGSDEQFF. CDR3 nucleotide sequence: TGTGCCAGCAGCCCCGGGACTAGCGGGAGCGATGAGCAGTTCTTC.

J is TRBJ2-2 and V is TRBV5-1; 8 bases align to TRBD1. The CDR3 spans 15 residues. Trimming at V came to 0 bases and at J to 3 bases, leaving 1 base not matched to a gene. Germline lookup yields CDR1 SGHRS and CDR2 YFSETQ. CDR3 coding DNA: TGCGCCAGCAGCTTGGGACAGGGGCACACCGGGGAGCTGTTTTTT. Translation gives CASSLGQGHTGELFF.

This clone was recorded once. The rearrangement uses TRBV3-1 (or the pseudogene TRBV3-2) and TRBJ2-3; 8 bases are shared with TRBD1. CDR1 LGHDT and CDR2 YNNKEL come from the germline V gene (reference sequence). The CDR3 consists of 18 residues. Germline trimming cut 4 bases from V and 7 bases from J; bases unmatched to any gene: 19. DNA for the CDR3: TGTGCCAGCAGCCCGAGACCAGGGACAGGTCCTCGGGGGTATACGCAGTATTTT. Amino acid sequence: CASSPRPGTGPRGYTQYF.

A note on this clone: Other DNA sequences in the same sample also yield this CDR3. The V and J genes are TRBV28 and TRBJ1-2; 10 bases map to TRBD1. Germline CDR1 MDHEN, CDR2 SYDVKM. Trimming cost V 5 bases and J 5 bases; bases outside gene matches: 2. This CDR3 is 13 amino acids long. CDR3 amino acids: CASSLGQGYGYTF. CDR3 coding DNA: TGTGCCAGCAGTCTGGGACAGGGGTATGGCTACACCTTC.

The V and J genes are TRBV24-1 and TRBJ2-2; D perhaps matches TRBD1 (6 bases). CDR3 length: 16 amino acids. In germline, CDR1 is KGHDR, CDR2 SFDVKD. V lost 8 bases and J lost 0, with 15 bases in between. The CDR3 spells CATIHRDTANTGELFF. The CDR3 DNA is TGTGCCACCATCCACAGGGATACAGCGAACACCGGGGAGCTGTTTTTT.

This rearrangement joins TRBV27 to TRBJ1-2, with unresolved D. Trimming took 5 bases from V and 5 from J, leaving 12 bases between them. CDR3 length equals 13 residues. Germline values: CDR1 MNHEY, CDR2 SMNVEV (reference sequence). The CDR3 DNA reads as TGTGCCAGCAGTCCCACGACGGGGTATGGCTACACCTTC. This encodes CASSPTTGYGYTF.

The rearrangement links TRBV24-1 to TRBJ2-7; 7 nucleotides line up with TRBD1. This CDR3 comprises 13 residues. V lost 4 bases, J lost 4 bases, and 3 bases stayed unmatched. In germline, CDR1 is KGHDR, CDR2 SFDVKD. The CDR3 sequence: CATSEQQGYEQYF. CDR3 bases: TGTGCCACCAGTGAACAACAGGGGTACGAGCAGTACTTC.

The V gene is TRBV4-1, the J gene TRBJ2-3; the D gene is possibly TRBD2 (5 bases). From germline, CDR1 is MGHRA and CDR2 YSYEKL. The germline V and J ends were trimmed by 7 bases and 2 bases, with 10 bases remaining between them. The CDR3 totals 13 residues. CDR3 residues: CASMDLYTDTQYF. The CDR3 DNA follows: TGCGCCAGCATGGACTTGTACACAGATACGCAGTATTTT.

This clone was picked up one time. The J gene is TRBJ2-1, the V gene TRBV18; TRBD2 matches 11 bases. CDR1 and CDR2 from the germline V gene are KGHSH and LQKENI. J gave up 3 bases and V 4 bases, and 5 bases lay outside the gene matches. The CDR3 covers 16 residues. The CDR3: CASSLGTSGVYNEQFF. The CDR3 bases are TGTGCCAGCTCACTAGGGACTAGCGGAGTCTACAATGAGCAGTTCTTC.

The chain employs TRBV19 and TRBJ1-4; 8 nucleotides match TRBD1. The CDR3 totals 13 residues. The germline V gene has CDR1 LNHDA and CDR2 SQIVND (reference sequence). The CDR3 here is CASNRGGNEKLFF. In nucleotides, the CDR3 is TGTGCTAGCAACAGGGGGGGGAATGAAAAACTGTTTTTT. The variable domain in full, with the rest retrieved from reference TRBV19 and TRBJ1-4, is DGGITQSPKYLFRKEGQNVTLSCEQNLNHDAMYWYRQDPGQGLRLIYYSQIVNDFQKGDIAEGYSVSREKKESFPLTVTSAQKNPTAFYLCASNRGGNEKLFFGSGTQLSVL.

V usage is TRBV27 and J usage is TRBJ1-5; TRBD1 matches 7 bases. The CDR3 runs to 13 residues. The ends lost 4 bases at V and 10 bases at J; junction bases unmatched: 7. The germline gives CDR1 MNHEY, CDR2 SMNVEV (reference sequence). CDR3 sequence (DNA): TGTGCCAGCAGTTGGCAGGGGGGTCGACCCCAGCATTTT. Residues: CASSWQGGRPQHF.

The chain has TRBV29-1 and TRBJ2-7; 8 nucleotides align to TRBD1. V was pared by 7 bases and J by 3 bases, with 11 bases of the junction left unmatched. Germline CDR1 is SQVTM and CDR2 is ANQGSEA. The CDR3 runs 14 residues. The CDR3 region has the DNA TGCAGCGCTTCAGGGGGCGCATTCCGCTACGAGCAGTACTTC. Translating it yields CSASGGAFRYEQYF.

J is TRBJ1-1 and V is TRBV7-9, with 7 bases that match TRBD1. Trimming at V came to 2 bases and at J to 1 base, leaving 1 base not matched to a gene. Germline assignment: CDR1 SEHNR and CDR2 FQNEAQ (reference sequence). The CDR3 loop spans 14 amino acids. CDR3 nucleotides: TGTGCCAGCAGCTTAAGACAGGGGAACACTGAAGCTTTCTTT. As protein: CASSLRQGNTEAFF.

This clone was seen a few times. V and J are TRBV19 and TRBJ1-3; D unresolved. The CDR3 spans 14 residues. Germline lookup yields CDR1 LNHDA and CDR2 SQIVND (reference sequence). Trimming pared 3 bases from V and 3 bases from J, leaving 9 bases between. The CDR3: CASSISTLGNTIYF. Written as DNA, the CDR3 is TGTGCCAGTAGTATCTCGACACTTGGAAACACCATATATTTT.

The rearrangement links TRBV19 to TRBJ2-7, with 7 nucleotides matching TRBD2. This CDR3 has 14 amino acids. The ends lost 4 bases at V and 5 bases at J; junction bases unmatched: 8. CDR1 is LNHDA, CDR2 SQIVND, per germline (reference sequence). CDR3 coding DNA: TGTGCCAGTAGTAGGGGCGGGAGTGCCGACGAGCAGTACTTC. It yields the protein CASSRGGSADEQYF.

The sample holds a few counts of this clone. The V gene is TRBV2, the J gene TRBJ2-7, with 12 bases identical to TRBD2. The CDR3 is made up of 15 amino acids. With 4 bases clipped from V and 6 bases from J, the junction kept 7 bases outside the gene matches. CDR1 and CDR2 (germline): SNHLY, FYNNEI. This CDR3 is CASSGIETSGSEQYF. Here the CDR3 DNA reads TGTGCCAGCAGTGGAATAGAGACTAGCGGGAGCGAGCAGTACTTC.

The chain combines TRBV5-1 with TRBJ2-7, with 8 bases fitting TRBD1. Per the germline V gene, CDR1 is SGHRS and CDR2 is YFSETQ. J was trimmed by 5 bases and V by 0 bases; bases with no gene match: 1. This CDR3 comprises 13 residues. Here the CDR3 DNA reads TGCGCCAGCAGCTTGGAGACAGGGGACGAGCAGTACTTC. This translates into CASSLETGDEQYF. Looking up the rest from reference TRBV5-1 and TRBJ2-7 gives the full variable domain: KAGVTQTPRYLIKTRGQQVTLSCSPISGHRSVSWYQQTPGQGLQFLFEYFSETQRNKGNFPGRFSGRQFSNSRSEMNVSTLELGDSALYLCASSLETGDEQYFGPGTRLTVT.